Following are 32 T cell receptor beta chains from one sample sequenced in a study of cytomegalovirus exposure and HLA in healthy donors (dated by TCRdb to about 2017). Library generation was performed with the immunoSEQ multiplex PCR assay. The multiplex PCR relied on a mix of 60 forward primers for TCR Vbeta segments and 13 reverse primers for TCR Jbeta segments. This is the immuneACCESS table as TCRdb keeps it, with only in-frame sequences that have V and J called. A part of the clones is gone; compared with another copy, unresolved V genes explain less than half, and the rest is unexplained. The sample includes more than 55,000 clones, with roughly 80% observed a single time. Roughly 4.5% of the sample belongs to the ten largest clones. Material: PBMCs. The receptors come from a man aged 30-40 years in good health and CMV-seronegative.

The chain couples TRBV11-2 to TRBJ2-7, with D possibly matching TRBD1 (6 bases). The V end was cut by 5 bases, the J end by 1 base, with 12 bases between. The CDR3 is made up of 14 amino acids. Per the germline V gene, CDR1 is SGHAT and CDR2 is FQNNGV. DNA for the CDR3: TGTGCCAGCAGCCAGAGGGGGAGTTCCTACGAGCAGTACTTC. Encoded protein: CASSQRGSSYEQYF.

The CDR3 region has the DNA TGTGCAAGTCGCCCCCATAGGGAGGTGGGGACAGGGGTTGGTGGGGCCAACGTCCTGACTTTC. Amino acid sequence: CASRPHREVGTGVGGANVLTF. The chain couples TRBV12-2 to TRBJ2-6; the DNA was not used to check the table's D call, TRBD1. TRBV12-2 is classified as a pseudogene. The CDR3 has 21 amino acids.

V is TRBV6-5 and J is TRBJ2-5; D may be TRBD1 (5 bases). The better agreement between TRBJ2-7 and the DNA end casts doubt on the J call. Germline V gene data show CDR1 as MNHEY and CDR2 as SVGAGI. The CDR3 sequence is 15 residues long. CDR3 in amino acids: CASSYRTTQGYEQYF. The CDR3 DNA reads TGTGCCAGCAGTTATCGGACAACCCAGGGCTACGAGCAGTACTTC.

V usage is TRBV4-1 and J usage is TRBJ1-2; D might be TRBD1 (6 bases). This CDR3 has 17 residues. The V end was cut by 3 bases, the J end by 5 bases, with 22 bases between. The germline V gene encodes CDR1 MGHRA and CDR2 YSYEKL. CDR3 sequence: CASSQGGAWTSKYGYTF. The CDR3 nucleotides read TGCGCCAGCAGCCAGGGGGGGGCTTGGACAAGCAAATATGGCTACACCTTC.

The rearrangement joins TRBV7-6 to TRBJ2-5; D perhaps matches TRBD2 (7 bases). Germline lookup yields CDR1 SGHVS and CDR2 FNYEAQ. Trimming took off 1 base at V and 2 bases at J, with 14 bases between the two ends. The CDR3 totals 16 residues. In nucleotides, the CDR3 is TGTGCCAGCAGCTTAGGGGTCGGGGGGCCTCAAGAGACCCAGTACTTC. It encodes CASSLGVGGPQETQYF.

This rearrangement joins TRBV7-9 to TRBJ1-1; perhaps TRBD1 as D (5 bases). Germline V gene lookup returns CDR1 SEHNR and CDR2 FQNEAQ (reference sequence). V was shortened by 1 base and J by 4 bases, with 10 bases between the two germline ends. This CDR3 has 14 residues. The CDR3 coding sequence is TGTGCCAGCAGCTTAGGGGGCCCCGGCACTGAAGCTTTCTTT. Amino acids: CASSLGGPGTEAFF.

Here the CDR3 reads CASSLVLGQGVAEAFF. CDR3 DNA sequence: TGTGCCAGCAGTTTGGTACTCGGGCAGGGGGTCGCTGAAGCTTTCTTT. The rearrangement links TRBV27 to TRBJ1-1; 7 nucleotides agree with TRBD1. This CDR3 region has 16 residues. Germline V gene sequence: CDR1 MNHEY, CDR2 SMNVEV (reference sequence). V lost 3 bases, J lost 6 bases, and 13 bases stayed unmatched.

The chain combines TRBV5-1 with TRBJ2-1; 7 bases map to TRBD2. The germline V gene encodes CDR1 SGHRS and CDR2 YFSETQ. J gave up 4 bases and V 0 bases, and 16 bases lay outside the gene matches. The CDR3 covers 19 residues. This chain's CDR3 is CASSLGRTWAGDQYNEQFF. CDR3 DNA: TGCGCCAGCAGCTTGGGGAGGACGTGGGCGGGAGATCAATACAATGAGCAGTTCTTC. Combining the CDR3 with reference TRBV5-1 and TRBJ2-1 gives the whole variable domain KAGVTQTPRYLIKTRGQQVTLSCSPISGHRSVSWYQQTPGQGLQFLFEYFSETQRNKGNFPGRFSGRQFSNSRSEMNVSTLELGDSALYLCASSLGRTWAGDQYNEQFFGPGTRLTVL.

The chain employs TRBV18 and TRBJ2-2, with TRBD2 matching 8 bases. Germline loops: CDR1 KGHSH, CDR2 LQKENI. The CDR3 is 19 amino acids. V gave up 6 bases and J gave up 0 bases; unmatched junction bases: 15. Written as DNA, the CDR3 is TGTGCCAGCTCCCGCTATTATTTTCGGGAGGGAACGAACACCGGGGAGCTGTTTTTT. Translated: CASSRYYFREGTNTGELFF.

The chain joins TRBV19 to TRBJ2-4, with D possibly matching TRBD1 (6 bases). The V gene lost 5 bases and the J gene lost 9 bases, with 32 bases spanning the gap. Germline V CDR1 and CDR2: LNHDA, SQIVND (reference sequence). The CDR3 extends over 19 amino acids. The CDR3 sequence is CASSANDGASKWGRGIQYF. The CDR3 nucleotides read TGTGCCAGTAGTGCTAACGATGGGGCTTCAAAATGGGGGCGAGGCATTCAGTACTTC. The whole variable domain, remainder taken from reference TRBV19 and TRBJ2-4, is DGGITQSPKYLFRKEGQNVTLSCEQNLNHDAMYWYRQDPGQGLRLIYYSQIVNDFQKGDIAEGYSVSREKKESFPLTVTSAQKNPTAFYLCASSANDGASKWGRGIQYFGAGTRLSVL.

For this clone: Other DNA sequences of this sample code for an identical CDR3. The rearrangement joins TRBV5-4 to TRBJ2-7; no clear D gene. CDR1 and CDR2 from the germline V gene are SGHNT and YYREEE (reference sequence). Trimming removed 0 bases from V and 5 bases from J, with 12 bases in between. CDR3 length: 14 residues. CDR3 in DNA: TGTGCCAGCAGCTTGGAGTCCCCTAGTCACGAGCAGTACTTC. This encodes CASSLESPSHEQYF.

The chain uses TRBV4-1 and TRBJ1-5, with no clear D. V lost 1 base to trimming and J lost 6 bases, with 7 bases between them. The germline CDR1 and CDR2 sequences are MGHRA and YSYEKL. This CDR3 has 13 residues. The CDR3 loop reads CASSQGPSQPQHF. CDR3 bases: TGCGCCAGCAGCCAAGGGCCTAGTCAGCCCCAGCATTTT.

Note on this clone: This specimen includes other DNA sequences encoding the same CDR3. V gene TRBV7-9 combines with J gene TRBJ2-3; possible D gene TRBD2, 7 bases. The germline V and J ends were trimmed by 5 bases and 6 bases, with 12 bases remaining between them. CDR1 SEHNR and CDR2 FQNEAQ come from the germline V gene (reference sequence). This CDR3 has 13 residues. CDR3 sequence reads: CASSLGGPDTQYF. Here the CDR3 DNA reads TGTGCCAGCAGCCTCGGGGGGCCGGATACGCAGTATTTT.

The V gene is TRBV15, the J gene TRBJ1-1; 8 bases match TRBD1. The germline V gene encodes CDR1 LNHNV and CDR2 YYDKDF (reference sequence). Trimming took 9 bases from V and 4 from J; bases not matched to a gene: 7. The CDR3 runs to 13 residues. CDR3 loop: CATTDRVGTEAFF. The CDR3 nucleotides read TGTGCCACTACGGACAGGGTTGGCACTGAAGCTTTCTTT. Drawing the rest from reference TRBV15 and TRBJ1-1, the complete variable domain is DAMVIQNPRYQVTQFGKPVTLSCSQTLNHNVMYWYQQKSSQAPKLLFHYYDKDFNNEADTPDNFQSRRPNTSFCFLDIRSPGLGDTAMYLCATTDRVGTEAFFGQGTRLTVV.

The chain combines TRBV27 with TRBJ1-5; 7 bases are shared with TRBD1. Germline lookup yields CDR1 MNHEY and CDR2 SMNVEV (reference sequence). This CDR3 is built from 14 residues. The J segment lost 3 bases and the V segment lost 5 bases, leaving 4 bases of the junction unmatched. This CDR3 is CASSLQGYNQPQHF. The CDR3 DNA reads as TGTGCCAGCAGTCTACAGGGGTACAATCAGCCCCAGCATTTT.

This clone was found once. The chain employs TRBV5-1 and TRBJ2-5; 8 bases map to TRBD2. The V and J ends lost 4 bases and 4 bases, in that order; junction bases with no gene match: 9. The CDR3 is 15 residues long. Germline V CDR1 and CDR2: SGHRS, YFSETQ. The CDR3 loop reads CASSIGVAGTETQYF. The CDR3 nucleotides are TGCGCCAGCAGCATTGGAGTAGCGGGGACAGAGACCCAGTACTTC.

CDR3 DNA: TGTGCCAGCAGTCCGCCAGCGGGAGAAGGCAATGAGCAGTTCTTC. Translating it yields CASSPPAGEGNEQFF. The genes are TRBV28 and TRBJ2-1, with 8 bases matching TRBD2. The CDR3 is 15 residues long. With 5 bases clipped from V and 6 bases from J, the junction kept 9 bases outside the gene matches. Germline assignment: CDR1 MDHEN and CDR2 SYDVKM.

The chain is built from TRBV6-5 and TRBJ2-5; the match to TRBD1 covers 11 bases. CDR3 length: 14 amino acids. Germline V gene sequence: CDR1 MNHEY, CDR2 SVGAGI. With V trimmed by 6 bases and J by 6 bases, 6 bases remained unmatched. CDR3 amino acids: CASRRTGGEKTQYF. CDR3 nucleotides: TGTGCCAGCAGGAGGACAGGGGGCGAAAAGACCCAGTACTTC.

V gene TRBV4-2 combines with J gene TRBJ2-7; 8 bases match TRBD2. The CDR3 sequence is 15 residues long. Germline-derived CDR1 and CDR2 are LGHNA and YNFKEQ. J was trimmed by 3 bases and V by 1 base; bases with no gene match: 5. The CDR3 DNA reads as TGTGCCAGCAGCCAAGCCCCCGCGGGGGGCTACGAGCAGTACTTC. It yields the protein CASSQAPAGGYEQYF.

Only one count was recorded for this clone. Mismatch with germline at one junction end may stem from a read error. Different DNA sequences within this sample yield the same CDR3. V gene TRBV12-5 combines with J gene TRBJ2-1; 9 bases fit TRBD2. CDR1 LGHNT and CDR2 FRNRAP come from the germline V gene. The CDR3 runs to 15 residues. The CDR3 nucleotides read TGCGCTAGTGGTTTGGAACCTAGCGGGATCAATGAGCAGTTCTTC. Residues: CASGLEPSGINEQFF.

J is TRBJ1-1 and V is TRBV6-5, with D unresolved. The CDR3 covers 13 residues. Germline V gene sequence: CDR1 MNHEY, CDR2 SVGAGI. Trimming removed 2 bases at V and 4 bases at J, with 8 bases between. DNA of the CDR3: TGTGCCAGCAGTTACGTCCGGGGCACTGAAGCTTTCTTT. It translates to CASSYVRGTEAFF.

The chain is built from TRBV15 and TRBJ2-7; 11 bases map to TRBD1. Looked up from germline, CDR1 is LNHNV and CDR2 is YYDKDF (reference sequence). Trimming cost V 2 bases and J 3 bases; bases outside gene matches: 3. The CDR3 is made up of 15 amino acids. The CDR3 region is CATSRRGQGVYEQYF. CDR3 in DNA: TGTGCCACCAGCAGAAGGGGACAGGGGGTCTACGAGCAGTACTTC.

The chain combines TRBV2 with TRBJ1-2, with D possibly TRBD1 on 5 matching bases. Germline lookup yields CDR1 SNHLY and CDR2 FYNNEI. The CDR3 has 15 amino acids. V was pared by 2 bases and J by 8 bases, with 18 bases between. The CDR3 protein is CASSENGRDAEGYTF. In DNA, the CDR3 is TGTGCCAGCAGTGAAAATGGCAGGGATGCTGAGGGCTACACCTTC. Full variable domain (outside the CDR3, taken from reference TRBV2 and TRBJ1-2): EPEVTQTPSHQVTQMGQEVILRCVPISNHLYFYWYRQILGQKVEFLVSFYNNEISEKSEIFDDQFSVERPDGSNFTLKIRSTKLEDSAMYFCASSENGRDAEGYTFGSGTRLTVV.

This clone was observed once. The genes are TRBV5-1 and TRBJ2-1; the D gene is possibly TRBD1 (6 bases). The germline gives CDR1 SGHRS, CDR2 YFSETQ. This CDR3 has 12 amino acids. V lost 4 bases and J lost 8, with 10 bases in between. CDR3 amino acids: CASSGQWDEQFF. DNA for the CDR3: TGCGCCAGCAGCGGACAGTGGGATGAGCAGTTCTTC. Full variable domain (missing parts from reference TRBV5-1 and TRBJ2-1): KAGVTQTPRYLIKTRGQQVTLSCSPISGHRSVSWYQQTPGQGLQFLFEYFSETQRNKGNFPGRFSGRQFSNSRSEMNVSTLELGDSALYLCASSGQWDEQFFGPGTRLTVL.

This rearrangement joins TRBV10-3 to TRBJ2-5; D is perhaps TRBD2 (7 bases). Germline values: CDR1 ENHRY, CDR2 SYGVKD. V lost 10 bases to trimming and J lost 5 bases, with 23 bases between them. This CDR3 region has 15 residues. Here the CDR3 reads CATQLGGASGETQYF. In nucleotides, the CDR3 is TGTGCCACGCAATTGGGGGGGGCTTCAGGGGAGACCCAGTACTTC.

The V and J genes are TRBV27 and TRBJ2-1, with 8 bases matching TRBD2. V was clipped by 3 bases and J by 1 base; unmatched bases: 5. CDR3 length: 16 residues. CDR1 is MNHEY and CDR2 is SMNVEV in the germline V gene (reference sequence). The DNA for the CDR3 is TGTGCCAGCAGTTTCTTAGGCGGGAGGTCCTACAATGAGCAGTTCTTC. Residues: CASSFLGGRSYNEQFF.

The gene calls are TRBV4-3 and TRBJ2-2, with 9 bases fitting TRBD2. CDR3 length: 16 amino acids. CDR1 and CDR2 from the germline V gene are LGHNA and YSLEER. Germline trimming cut 0 bases from V and 6 bases from J; bases unmatched to any gene: 5. The CDR3 loop is CASSQDRIAGAGELFF. DNA of the CDR3: TGCGCCAGCAGCCAAGATAGAATAGCGGGGGCCGGGGAGCTGTTTTTT.

This chain joins TRBV7-8 and TRBJ1-1; D might be TRBD1 (6 bases). The CDR3 consists of 15 residues. Germline V gives CDR1 SGHVS, CDR2 FQNEAQ. The V end was cut by 2 bases, the J end by 3 bases, with 13 bases between. In DNA, the CDR3 is TGTGCCAGCAGCTTATATCCAGGGGTCGACACTGAAGCTTTCTTT. Translating gives CASSLYPGVDTEAFF.

This clone was seen a few times. The chain links TRBV25-1 to TRBJ2-3; TRBD2 agrees at 9 bases. Germline V gene data show CDR1 as MGHDK and CDR2 as SYGVNS. V lost 5 bases, J lost 3 bases, and 3 bases stayed unmatched. The CDR3 spans 14 residues. The CDR3 sequence: CASSLAGLTDTQYF. The CDR3 DNA is TGTGCCAGCAGTCTAGCGGGATTAACAGATACGCAGTATTTT. The full variable domain, rest sourced from reference TRBV25-1 and TRBJ2-3, is EADIYQTPRYLVIGTGKKITLECSQTMGHDKMYWYQQDPGMELHLIHYSYGVNSTEKGDLSSESTVSRIRTEHFPLTLESARPSHTSQYLCASSLAGLTDTQYFGPGTRLTVL.

The chain is built from TRBV29-1 and TRBJ1-5; possibly TRBD1 for D (5 bases). Trimming stripped 2 bases from V and 1 base from J, with 9 bases between. Germline CDR1 and CDR2: SQVTM and ANQGSEA. The CDR3 contains 14 residues. CDR3 coding DNA: TGCAGCGTTGAAATGGCAGGGAGCAATCAGCCCCAGCATTTT. Translation gives CSVEMAGSNQPQHF.

The chain recombines TRBV10-3 with TRBJ1-4; D call uncertain. V lost 3 bases and J lost 5, with 10 bases in between. This CDR3 comprises 14 residues. The germline V gene has CDR1 ENHRY and CDR2 SYGVKD. CDR3 sequence (DNA): TGTGCCATCAGTGATCGGTCGGAGAATGAAAAACTGTTTTTT. Its protein is CAISDRSENEKLFF.

This chain joins TRBV5-1 and TRBJ2-5; 8 bases are a match to TRBD1. Germline V gene data show CDR1 as SGHRS and CDR2 as YFSETQ. V gave up 4 bases and J gave up 3 bases; unmatched junction bases: 5. The CDR3 runs 14 residues. As DNA, the CDR3 is TGCGCCAGCAGCCTCCGGACAGGGAAAGAGACCCAGTACTTC. Amino acids: CASSLRTGKETQYF. Together with reference TRBV5-1 and TRBJ2-5, the CDR3 gives the full variable domain: KAGVTQTPRYLIKTRGQQVTLSCSPISGHRSVSWYQQTPGQGLQFLFEYFSETQRNKGNFPGRFSGRQFSNSRSEMNVSTLELGDSALYLCASSLRTGKETQYFGPGTRLLVL.